Sequencing of this T cell receptor (beta chain) was carried out in a study of cytomegalovirus exposure and HLA in healthy donors. J lost 7 bases, V lost 3 bases, and 10 bases had no gene match. In germline, CDR1 is MNHEY, CDR2 SVGAGI. The CDR3 length is 15 residues. The PCR contained 60 Vbeta and 13 Jbeta primers. Using immunoSEQ multiplex PCR, the repertoire was profiled, and TCRdb retains in-frame clones only, with some absent. The profile shows under 250,000 clones, 70% to 90% of them singletons. V gene TRBV6-5 combines with J gene TRBJ2-7; TRBD2 aligns across 9 bases. The sequence came from a human donor in good health. Source material: PBMCs. The CDR3 nucleotides are TGTGCCAGCAGTTATGGGGCTAGCGGGATATGGGAGCAGTACTTC. Translation gives CASSYGASGIWEQYF.